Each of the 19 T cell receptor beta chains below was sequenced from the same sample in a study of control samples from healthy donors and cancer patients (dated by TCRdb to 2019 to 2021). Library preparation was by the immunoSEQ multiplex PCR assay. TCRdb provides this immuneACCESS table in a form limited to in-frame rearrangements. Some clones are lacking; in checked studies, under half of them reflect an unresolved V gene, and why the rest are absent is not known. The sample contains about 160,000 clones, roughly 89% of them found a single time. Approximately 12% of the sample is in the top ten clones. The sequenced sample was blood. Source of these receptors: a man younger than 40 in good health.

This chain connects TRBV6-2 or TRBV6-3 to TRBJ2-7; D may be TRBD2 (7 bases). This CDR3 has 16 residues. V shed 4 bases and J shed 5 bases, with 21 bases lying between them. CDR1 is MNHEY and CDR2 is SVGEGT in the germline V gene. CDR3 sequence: CASSSIKGGQIHEQYF. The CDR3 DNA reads TGTGCCAGCAGTTCTATAAAGGGGGGGCAAATCCACGAGCAGTACTTC.

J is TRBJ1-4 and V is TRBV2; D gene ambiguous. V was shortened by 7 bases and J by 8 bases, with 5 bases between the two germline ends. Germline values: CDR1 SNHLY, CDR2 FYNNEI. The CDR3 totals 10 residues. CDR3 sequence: CASMGEKLFF. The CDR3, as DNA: TGTGCCAGCATGGGAGAAAAACTGTTTTTT. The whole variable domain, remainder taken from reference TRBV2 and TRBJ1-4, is EPEVTQTPSHQVTQMGQEVILRCVPISNHLYFYWYRQILGQKVEFLVSFYNNEISEKSEIFDDQFSVERPDGSNFTLKIRSTKLEDSAMYFCASMGEKLFFGSGTQLSVL.

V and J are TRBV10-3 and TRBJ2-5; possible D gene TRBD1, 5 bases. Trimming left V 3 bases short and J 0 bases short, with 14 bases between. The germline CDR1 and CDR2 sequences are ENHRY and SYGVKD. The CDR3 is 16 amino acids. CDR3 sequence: CAISERAGNYQETQYF. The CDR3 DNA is TGTGCCATCAGTGAAAGGGCAGGGAACTACCAAGAGACCCAGTACTTC.

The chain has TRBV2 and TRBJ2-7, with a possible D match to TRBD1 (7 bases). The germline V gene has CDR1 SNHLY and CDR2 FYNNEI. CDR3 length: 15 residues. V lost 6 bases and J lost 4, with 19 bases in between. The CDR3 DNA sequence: TGTGCCAGCAGCCCGCGGGGCAGGGGGGTTTACGAGCAGTACTTC. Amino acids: CASSPRGRGVYEQYF.

The CDR3 loop reads CASSSRTYGYTF. The CDR3 DNA follows: TGTGCCAGTAGTTCCCGGACATATGGCTACACCTTC. V is TRBV19 and J is TRBJ1-2, with D possibly being TRBD1 (5 bases). Germline lookup yields CDR1 LNHDA and CDR2 SQIVND (reference sequence). The CDR3 is 12 residues long. Trimming took off 5 bases at V and 5 bases at J, with 9 bases between the two ends.

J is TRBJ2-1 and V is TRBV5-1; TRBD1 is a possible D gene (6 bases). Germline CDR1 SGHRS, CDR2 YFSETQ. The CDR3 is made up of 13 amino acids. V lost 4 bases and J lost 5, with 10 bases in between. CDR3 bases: TGCGCCAGCAGCCATCGGACAGACAATGAGCAGTTCTTC. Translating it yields CASSHRTDNEQFF. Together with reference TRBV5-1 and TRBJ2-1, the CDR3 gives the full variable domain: KAGVTQTPRYLIKTRGQQVTLSCSPISGHRSVSWYQQTPGQGLQFLFEYFSETQRNKGNFPGRFSGRQFSNSRSEMNVSTLELGDSALYLCASSHRTDNEQFFGPGTRLTVL.

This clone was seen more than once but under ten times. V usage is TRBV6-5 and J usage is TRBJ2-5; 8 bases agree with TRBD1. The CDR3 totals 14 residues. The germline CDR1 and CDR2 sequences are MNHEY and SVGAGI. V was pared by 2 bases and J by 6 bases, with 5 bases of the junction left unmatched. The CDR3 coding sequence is TGTGCCAGCAGTTACATGGACAGGGAGCAGACCCAGTACTTC. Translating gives CASSYMDREQTQYF.

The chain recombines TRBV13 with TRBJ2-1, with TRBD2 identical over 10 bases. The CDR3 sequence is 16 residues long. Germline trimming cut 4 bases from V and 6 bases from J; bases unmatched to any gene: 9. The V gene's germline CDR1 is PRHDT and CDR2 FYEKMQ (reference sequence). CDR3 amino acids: CASSYRAGGPGNEQFF. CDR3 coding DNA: TGTGCCAGCAGCTACCGAGCGGGAGGGCCGGGCAATGAGCAGTTCTTC.

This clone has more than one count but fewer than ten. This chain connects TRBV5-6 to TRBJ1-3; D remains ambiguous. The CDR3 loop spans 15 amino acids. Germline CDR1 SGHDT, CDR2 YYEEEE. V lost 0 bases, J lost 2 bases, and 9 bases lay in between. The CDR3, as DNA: TGTGCCAGCAGCTTGGTTGGTCTGGCTGGAAACACCATATATTTT. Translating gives CASSLVGLAGNTIYF.

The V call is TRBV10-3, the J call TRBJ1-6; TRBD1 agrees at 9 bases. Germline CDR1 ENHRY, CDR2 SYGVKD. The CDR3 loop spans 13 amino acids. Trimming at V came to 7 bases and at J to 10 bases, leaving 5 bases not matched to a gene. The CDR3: CAIKGQGGSPLHF. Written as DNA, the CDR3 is TGTGCCATCAAGGGACAGGGAGGATCACCCCTCCACTTT.

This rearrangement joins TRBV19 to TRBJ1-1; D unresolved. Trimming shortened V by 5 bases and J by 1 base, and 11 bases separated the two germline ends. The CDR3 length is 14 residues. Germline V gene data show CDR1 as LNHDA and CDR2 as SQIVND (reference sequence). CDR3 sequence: CASSPDRWNTEAFF. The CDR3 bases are TGTGCCAGTAGTCCGGACCGTTGGAACACTGAAGCTTTCTTT.

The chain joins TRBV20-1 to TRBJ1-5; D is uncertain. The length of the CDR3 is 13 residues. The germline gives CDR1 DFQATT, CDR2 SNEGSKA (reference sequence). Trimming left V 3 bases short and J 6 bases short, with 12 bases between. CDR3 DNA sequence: TGCAGTGCTAGTGTGACGGCCGGTCAGCCCCAGCATTTT. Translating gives CSASVTAGQPQHF.

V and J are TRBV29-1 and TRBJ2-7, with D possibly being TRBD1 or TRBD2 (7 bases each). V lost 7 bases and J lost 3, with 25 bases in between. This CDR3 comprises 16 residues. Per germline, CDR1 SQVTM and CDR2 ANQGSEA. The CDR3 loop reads CSASFDEGAGVYEQYF. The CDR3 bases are TGCAGCGCCTCTTTCGATGAGGGGGCGGGAGTCTACGAGCAGTACTTC.

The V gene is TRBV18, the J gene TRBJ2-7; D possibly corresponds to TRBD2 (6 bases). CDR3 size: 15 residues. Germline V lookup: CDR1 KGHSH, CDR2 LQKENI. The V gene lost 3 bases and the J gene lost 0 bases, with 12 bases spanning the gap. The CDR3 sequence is CASSPGGTVSYEQYF. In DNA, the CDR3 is TGTGCCAGCTCACCGGGCGGGACGGTCTCCTACGAGCAGTACTTC.

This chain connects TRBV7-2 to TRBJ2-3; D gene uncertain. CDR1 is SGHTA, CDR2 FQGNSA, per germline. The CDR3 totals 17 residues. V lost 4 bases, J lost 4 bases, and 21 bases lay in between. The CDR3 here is CASSSRAWDTGADTQYF. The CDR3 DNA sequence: TGTGCCAGCAGCTCACGGGCTTGGGATACGGGCGCAGATACGCAGTATTTT.

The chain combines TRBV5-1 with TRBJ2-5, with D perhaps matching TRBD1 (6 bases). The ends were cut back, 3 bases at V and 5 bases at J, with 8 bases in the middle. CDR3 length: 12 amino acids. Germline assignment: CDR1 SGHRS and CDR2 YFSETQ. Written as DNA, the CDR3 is TGCGCCAGCAGCTCGCAGGGGGAGACCCAGTACTTC. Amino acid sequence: CASSSQGETQYF.

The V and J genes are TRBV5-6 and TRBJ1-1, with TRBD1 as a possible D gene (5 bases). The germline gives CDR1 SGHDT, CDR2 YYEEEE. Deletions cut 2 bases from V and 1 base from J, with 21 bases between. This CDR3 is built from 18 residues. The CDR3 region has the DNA TGTGCCAGCAGCTTAGCCTTTTTGATTAGGGGCCCGAACACTGAAGCTTTCTTT. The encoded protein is CASSLAFLIRGPNTEAFF.

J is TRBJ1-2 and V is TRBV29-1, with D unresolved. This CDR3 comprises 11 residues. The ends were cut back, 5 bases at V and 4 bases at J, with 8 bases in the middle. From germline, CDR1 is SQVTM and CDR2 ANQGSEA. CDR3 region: CSVRGVYGYTF. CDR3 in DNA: TGCAGCGTTCGGGGTGTCTATGGCTACACCTTC.

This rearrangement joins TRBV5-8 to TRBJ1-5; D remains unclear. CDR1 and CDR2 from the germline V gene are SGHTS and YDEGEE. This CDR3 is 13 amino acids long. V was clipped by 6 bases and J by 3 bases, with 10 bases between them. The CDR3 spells CASNGRVNQPQHF. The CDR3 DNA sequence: TGTGCCAGCAACGGGAGGGTCAATCAGCCCCAGCATTTT.